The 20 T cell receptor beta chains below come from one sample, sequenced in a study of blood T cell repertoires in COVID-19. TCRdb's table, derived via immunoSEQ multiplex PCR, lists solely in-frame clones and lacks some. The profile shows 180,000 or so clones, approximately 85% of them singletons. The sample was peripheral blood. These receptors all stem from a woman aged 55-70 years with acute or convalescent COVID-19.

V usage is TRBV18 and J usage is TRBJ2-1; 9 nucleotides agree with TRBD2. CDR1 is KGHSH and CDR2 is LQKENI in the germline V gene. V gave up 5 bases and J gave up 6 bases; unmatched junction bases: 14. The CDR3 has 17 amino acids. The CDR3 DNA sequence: TGTGCCAGCTCAGCAAACGCGCCAGGGCGGGGGGGCAATGAGCAGTTCTTC. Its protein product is CASSANAPGRGGNEQFF.

The CDR3 here is CASSPGLAGGRKDNEQFF. CDR3 coding DNA: TGTGCCAGCAGCCCTGGACTAGCGGGAGGGAGAAAGGACAATGAGCAGTTCTTC. The chain carries TRBV14 and TRBJ2-1, with 15 bases that match TRBD2. With V trimmed by 4 bases and J by 5 bases, 9 bases remained unmatched. Germline V gene data show CDR1 as SGHDN and CDR2 as FVKESK. CDR3 length: 18 amino acids.

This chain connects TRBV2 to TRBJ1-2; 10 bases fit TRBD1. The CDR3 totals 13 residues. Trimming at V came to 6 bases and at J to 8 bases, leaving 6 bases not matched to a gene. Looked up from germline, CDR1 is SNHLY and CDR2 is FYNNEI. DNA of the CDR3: TGTGCCAGCAGGACCGGGACAGGGGACGGCTACACCTTC. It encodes CASRTGTGDGYTF. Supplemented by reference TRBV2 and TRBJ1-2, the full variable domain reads EPEVTQTPSHQVTQMGQEVILRCVPISNHLYFYWYRQILGQKVEFLVSFYNNEISEKSEIFDDQFSVERPDGSNFTLKIRSTKLEDSAMYFCASRTGTGDGYTFGSGTRLTVV.

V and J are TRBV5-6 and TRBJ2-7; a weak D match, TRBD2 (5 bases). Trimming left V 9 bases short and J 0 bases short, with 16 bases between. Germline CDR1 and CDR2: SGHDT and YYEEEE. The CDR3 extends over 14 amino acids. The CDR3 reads CATAIRGVSYEQYV. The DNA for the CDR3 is TGTGCCACCGCTATTCGGGGAGTCTCCTACGAGCAGTACGTC.

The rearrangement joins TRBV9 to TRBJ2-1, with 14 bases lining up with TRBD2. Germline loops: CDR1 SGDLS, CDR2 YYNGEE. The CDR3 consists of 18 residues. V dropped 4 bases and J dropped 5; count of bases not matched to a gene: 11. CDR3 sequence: CASSFGLAGGSANNEQFF. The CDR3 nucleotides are TGTGCCAGCAGCTTTGGACTAGCGGGAGGTTCGGCGAACAATGAGCAGTTCTTC. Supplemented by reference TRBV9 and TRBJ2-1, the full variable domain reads DSGVTQTPKHLITATGQRVTLRCSPRSGDLSVYWYQQSLDQGLQFLIQYYNGEERAKGNILERFSAQQFPDLHSELNLSSLELGDSALYFCASSFGLAGGSANNEQFFGPGTRLTVL.

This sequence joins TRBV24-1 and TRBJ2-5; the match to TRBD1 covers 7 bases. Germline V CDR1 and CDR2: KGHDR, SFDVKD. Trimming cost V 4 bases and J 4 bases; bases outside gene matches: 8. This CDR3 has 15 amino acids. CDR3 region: CATSDPDRYGETQYF. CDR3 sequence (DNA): TGTGCCACCAGTGACCCGGACAGGTATGGAGAGACCCAGTACTTC.

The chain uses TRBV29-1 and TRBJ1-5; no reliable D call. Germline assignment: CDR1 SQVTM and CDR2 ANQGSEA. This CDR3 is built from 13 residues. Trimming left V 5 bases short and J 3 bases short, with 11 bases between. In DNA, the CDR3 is TGCAGCGTTCGGACGGGGTACAATCAGCCCCAGCATTTT. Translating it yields CSVRTGYNQPQHF.

CDR3 sequence reads: CASSIQGAGAFF. CDR3 DNA sequence: TGTGCCAGTAGTATTCAGGGGGCAGGGGCTTTCTTT. This chain joins TRBV19 and TRBJ1-1; 8 bases match TRBD1. Germline V lookup: CDR1 LNHDA, CDR2 SQIVND (reference sequence). The CDR3 is made up of 12 amino acids. Germline trimming cut 3 bases from V and 11 bases from J; bases unmatched to any gene: 5.

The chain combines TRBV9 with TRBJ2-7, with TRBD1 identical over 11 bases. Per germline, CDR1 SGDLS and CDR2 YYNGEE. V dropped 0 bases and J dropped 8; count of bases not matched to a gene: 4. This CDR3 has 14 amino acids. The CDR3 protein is CASSVGTGGNKQYF. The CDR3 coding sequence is TGTGCCAGCAGCGTAGGGACAGGGGGCAACAAGCAGTACTTC.

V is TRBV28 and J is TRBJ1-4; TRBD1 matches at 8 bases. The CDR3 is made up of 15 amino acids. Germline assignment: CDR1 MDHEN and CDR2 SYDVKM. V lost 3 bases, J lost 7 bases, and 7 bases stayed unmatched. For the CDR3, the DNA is TGTGCCAGCAGTTTTTTGGGACAGGCGGCTGAAAAACTGTTTTTT. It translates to CASSFLGQAAEKLFF.

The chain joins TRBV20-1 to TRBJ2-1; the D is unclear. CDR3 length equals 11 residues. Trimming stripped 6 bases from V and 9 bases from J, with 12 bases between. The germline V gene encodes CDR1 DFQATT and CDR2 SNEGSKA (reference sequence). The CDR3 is CSAKSITEQFF. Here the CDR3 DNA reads TGCAGTGCCAAAAGCATCACTGAGCAGTTCTTC.

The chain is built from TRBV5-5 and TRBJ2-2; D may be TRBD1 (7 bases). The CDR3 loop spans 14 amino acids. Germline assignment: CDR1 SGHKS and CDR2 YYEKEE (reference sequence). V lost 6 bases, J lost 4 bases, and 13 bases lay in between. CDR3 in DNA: TGTGCCAGCACCGCGGGACAGATCACCGGGGAGCTGTTTTTT. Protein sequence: CASTAGQITGELFF.

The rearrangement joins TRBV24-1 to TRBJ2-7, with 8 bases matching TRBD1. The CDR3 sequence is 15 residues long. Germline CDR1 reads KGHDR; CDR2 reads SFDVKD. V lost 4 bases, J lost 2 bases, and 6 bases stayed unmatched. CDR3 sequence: CATSETGQGTYEQYF. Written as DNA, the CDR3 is TGTGCCACCAGTGAGACTGGACAGGGTACCTACGAGCAGTACTTC.

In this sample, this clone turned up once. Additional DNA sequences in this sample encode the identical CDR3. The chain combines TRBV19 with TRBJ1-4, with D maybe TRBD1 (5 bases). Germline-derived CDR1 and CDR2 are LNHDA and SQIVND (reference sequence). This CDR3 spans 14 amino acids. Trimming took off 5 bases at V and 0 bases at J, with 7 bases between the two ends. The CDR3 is CASSPTATNEKLFF. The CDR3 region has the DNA TGTGCCAGTAGTCCGACAGCAACTAATGAAAAACTGTTTTTT.

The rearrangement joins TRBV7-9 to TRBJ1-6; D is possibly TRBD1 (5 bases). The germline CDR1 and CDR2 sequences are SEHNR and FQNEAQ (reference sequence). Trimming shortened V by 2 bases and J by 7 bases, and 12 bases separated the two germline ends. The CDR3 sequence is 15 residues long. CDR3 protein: CASSLSRGGNSPLHF. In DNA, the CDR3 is TGTGCCAGCAGCTTAAGTCGGGGGGGAAATTCACCCCTCCACTTT.

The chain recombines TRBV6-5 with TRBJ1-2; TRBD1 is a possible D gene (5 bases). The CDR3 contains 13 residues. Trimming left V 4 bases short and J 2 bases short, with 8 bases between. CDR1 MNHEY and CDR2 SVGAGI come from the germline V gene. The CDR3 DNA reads TGTGCCAGCAGTTTGGGGCAGAACTATGGCTACACCTTC. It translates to CASSLGQNYGYTF.

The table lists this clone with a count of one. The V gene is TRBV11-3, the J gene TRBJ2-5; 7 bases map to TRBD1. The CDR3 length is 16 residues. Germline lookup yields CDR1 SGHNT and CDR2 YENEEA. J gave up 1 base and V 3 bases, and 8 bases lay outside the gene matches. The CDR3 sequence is CASSLVMTGTQETQYF. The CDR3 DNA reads TGTGCCAGCAGCTTGGTAATGACAGGGACCCAAGAGACCCAGTACTTC.

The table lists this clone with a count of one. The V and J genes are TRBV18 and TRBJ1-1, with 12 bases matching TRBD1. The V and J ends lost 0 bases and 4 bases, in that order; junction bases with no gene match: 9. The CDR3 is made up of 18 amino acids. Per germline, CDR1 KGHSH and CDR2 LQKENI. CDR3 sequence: CASSPPGQGAAGGTEAFF. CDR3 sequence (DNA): TGTGCCAGCTCACCACCGGGACAGGGGGCGGCAGGGGGCACTGAAGCTTTCTTT.

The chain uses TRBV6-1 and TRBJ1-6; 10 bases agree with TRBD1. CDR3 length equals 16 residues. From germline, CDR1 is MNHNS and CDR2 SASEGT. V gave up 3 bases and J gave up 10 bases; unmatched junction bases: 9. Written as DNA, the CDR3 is TGTGCCAGCAGTGAGGGGTTCGGGACAGGGGACTCACCCCTCCACTTT. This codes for CASSEGFGTGDSPLHF.

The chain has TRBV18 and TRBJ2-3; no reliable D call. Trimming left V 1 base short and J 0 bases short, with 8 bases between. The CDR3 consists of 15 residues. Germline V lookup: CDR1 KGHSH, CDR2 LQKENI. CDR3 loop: CASSPLSGSTDTQYF. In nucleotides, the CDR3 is TGTGCCAGCTCACCACTTTCAGGAAGCACAGATACGCAGTATTTT. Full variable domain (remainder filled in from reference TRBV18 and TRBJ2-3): NAGVMQNPRHLVRRRGQEARLRCSPMKGHSHVYWYRQLPEEGLKFMVYLQKENIIDESGMPKERFSAEFPKEGPSILRIQQVVRGDSAAYFCASSPLSGSTDTQYFGPGTRLTVL.